The rows below give T cell receptor beta chains drawn from one sample of a study of blood T cells in healthy people across ages. One entry per CDR3 protein, called by TCRdb with MiXCR from the 5' RACE reads. The sample lists some 1.1 million distinct CDR3 sequences, 35% to 40% seen once, with around 13% in the top ten. Sequencing was done on a sample of blood. The receptors come from a man aged 18 to 29 in good health. Both conserved end residues are part of each CDR3. A D gene is named only where the DNA matches it firmly. Not every row has a clone size; where given, it reads once, few, many or a size class.

-,TRBD2,TRBV20-1,TRBJ2-3,TGCAGTGCTGCCCCGACTAGCGGGGGGCCGCAGGATACGCAGTATTTT,CSAAPTSGGPQDTQYF
few,TRBD1,TRBV10-3,TRBJ1-2,TGTGCCATCAGTACAGGGGGGGAGAACTATGGCTACACCTTC,CAISTGGENYGYTF
-,TRBD2,TRBV4-3,TRBJ2-5,TGCGCCAGCAGCCAGGGACTAGCGGGGTTTGAGCAGTACTTC,CASSQGLAGFEQYF
-,-,TRBV20-1,TRBJ1-5,TGCAGTGCCCTTATGGGCAATCAGCCCCAGCATTTT,CSALMGNQPQHF
few,-,TRBV12-3/TRBV12-4,TRBJ1-1,TGTGCCAGCAGTTTGCCCCAGATGAACACTGAAGCTTTCTTT,CASSLPQMNTEAFF
-,-,TRBV28,TRBJ1-3,TGTGCCAGCAGTTTAGAGATTATAAGAAGACTTTATGGAAACACCATATATTTT,CASSLEIIRRLYGNTIYF
-,TRBD2,TRBV20-1,TRBJ2-4,TGCAGTGCTAGAGATCCGTTTGCTAGCGGCAAAAACATTCAGTACTTC,CSARDPFASGKNIQYF
-,-,TRBV2,TRBJ2-1,TGTGCCAGCAGTGAAGAGACTTCACACAATGAGCAGTTCTTC,CASSEETSHNEQFF
-,TRBD1,TRBV20-1,TRBJ2-3,TGCAGTGCTTCCGGGACAGGGTTCGAAGATACGCAGTATTTT,CSASGTGFEDTQYF
few,-,TRBV5-1,TRBJ1-1,TGCGCCAGCAGCTTGTCGGTGTTGGGAAAACTGAACACTGAAGCTTTCTTT,CASSLSVLGKLNTEAFF
few,-,TRBV25-1,TRBJ1-2,TGTGCCAGCAGTGACCAGTCAGTTAATGGCTACACCTTC,CASSDQSVNGYTF
-,TRBD2,TRBV27,TRBJ2-1,TGTGCCAGCAGTATAGCGGGGGGGTACAATGGGCAGTTCTTC,CASSIAGGYNGQFF
few,TRBD2,TRBV13,TRBJ2-3,TGTGCCAGCAGCCCTAGCGGGGTGTACACAGATACGCAGTATTTT,CASSPSGVYTDTQYF
-,TRBD2,TRBV20-1,TRBJ2-2,TGCAGTGCTAGTATACCGGCTGCCTCGGGAGGGACCGGGGAGCTGTTTTTT,CSASIPAASGGTGELFF
-,-,TRBV21-1,TRBJ2-7,TGTGCCGCGGGAGGGACAGGGATTTTCGATGAGCAGTACTTC,CAAGGTGIFDEQYF
-,-,TRBV7-3,TRBJ2-2,TGTGCCAGCAGCTTATTCGGGGACACCGGGGAGCTGTTTTTT,CASSLFGDTGELFF
few,-,TRBV3-1,TRBJ2-3,TGTGCCAGCAGCCCTGCCGGGGGGCTGTCTGGCACAGATACGCAGTATTTT,CASSPAGGLSGTDTQYF
-,-,TRBV12-3/TRBV12-4,TRBJ1-5,TGTGCCAGCAGTGACAGGAGGGTGGATCAGCCCCAGCATTTT,CASSDRRVDQPQHF
-,TRBD1,TRBV12-3/TRBV12-4,TRBJ1-2,TGTGCCAGCAGTCCGGGGACAGTTGGCTACACCTTC,CASSPGTVGYTF
-,-,TRBV5-1,TRBJ1-6,TGCGCCAGCAGCTTGTTTGGAGTAGGCTCCTATAATTCACCCCTCCACTTT,CASSLFGVGSYNSPLHF
-,-,TRBV12-3/TRBV12-4,TRBJ1-5,TGTGCCAGCAGGCCATTCGGGGGTGAAAGTCAGCCCCAGCATTTT,CASRPFGGESQPQHF
-,TRBD1,TRBV7-9,TRBJ1-2,TGTGCCAGCAGCTTAACACAGGGGAACTATGGCTACACCTTC,CASSLTQGNYGYTF
-,-,TRBV7-2,TRBJ2-3,TGTGCCAGCAGCTTAGGAGGGACCCTATTAACAGATACGCAGTATTTT,CASSLGGTLLTDTQYF
many,TRBD2,TRBV5-1,TRBJ2-1,TGCGCCAGCAGCTTAAGCCCGCCGGGGAGGGGAGGCAATGAGCAGTTCTTC,CASSLSPPGRGGNEQFF
-,-,TRBV7-9,TRBJ1-2,TGTGCCAGCAGCTTACGTAAAGAGGGACGACGGTATGGCTACACCTTC,CASSLRKEGRRYGYTF
few,-,TRBV25-1,TRBJ1-5,TGTGCCAGCAGTCCACCAGGGTACGAGCAGCCCCAGCATTTT,CASSPPGYEQPQHF
few,-,TRBV11-2,TRBJ1-4,TGTGCCAGCACCCAGGGGACGACTAATGAAAAACTGTTTTTT,CASTQGTTNEKLFF
few,TRBD2,TRBV4-3,TRBJ2-3,TGCGCCAGCAGCCAAGCTTTTCGCGGGGGGGCGTCAGATACGCAGTATTTT,CASSQAFRGGASDTQYF
few,-,TRBV27,TRBJ1-2,TGTGCCAGCAGTTTAAAGGGTTTTGGCTACACCTTC,CASSLKGFGYTF
-,-,TRBV2,TRBJ1-5,TGTGCCAGCAGTAGGACAGAAACTCAGCCCCAGCATTTT,CASSRTETQPQHF
-,-,TRBV10-3,TRBJ1-1,TGTGCCATCAGTGAGTCTGACAGTCAGTTCTCTGAAGCTTTCTTT,CAISESDSQFSEAFF
few,-,TRBV25-1,TRBJ2-3,TGTGCCAGCAGTGAATATTCGGGGTTCAGCACAGATACGCAGTATTTT,CASSEYSGFSTDTQYF
-,TRBD2,TRBV20-1,TRBJ2-7,TGCAGTGCTAGAGGACTAGCGGGCTCCTACGAGCAGTACTTC,CSARGLAGSYEQYF
-,-,TRBV29-1,TRBJ1-2,TGCAGCGTTGATAAAGGGAACTATGGCTACACCTTC,CSVDKGNYGYTF
-,TRBD1,TRBV24-1,TRBJ1-1,TGTGCCACCAGTGTTTCAGGGGGCCTACAAGCTTTCTTT,CATSVSGGLQAFF
few,TRBD1,TRBV24-1,TRBJ2-2,TGTGCCACCAGTGACTTAGGACAGGAAGCCGGGGAGCTGTTTTTT,CATSDLGQEAGELFF
-,-,TRBV28,TRBJ1-6,TGTGCCAGCGGGCCAGATCGCAATAATTCACCCCTCCACTTT,CASGPDRNNSPLHF
-,TRBD1,TRBV20-1,TRBJ2-7,TGCAGTGCTACAATCCGACAGGGGGGTTCCTACGAGCAGTACTTC,CSATIRQGGSYEQYF
-,-,TRBV12-3/TRBV12-4,TRBJ1-5,TGTGCCAGCCGCGGCGGGGGTTCAAGCAATCAGCCCCAGCATTTT,CASRGGGSSNQPQHF
few,-,TRBV12-3/TRBV12-4,TRBJ1-5,TGTGCCAGCACCACCGGAGCTAGGAATCAGCCCCAGCATTTT,CASTTGARNQPQHF
-,TRBD1,TRBV13,TRBJ1-1,TGTGCCAGCAGCCTTCAGGGGGCAGCTGAAGCTTTCTTT,CASSLQGAAEAFF
-,-,TRBV18,TRBJ1-5,TGTGCCAGCTCACCAACTTCGCAGCAGGGCAATCAGCCCCAGCATTTT,CASSPTSQQGNQPQHF
-,-,TRBV3-1,TRBJ1-1,TGTGCCAGCAGCCACTACGGGGGAAGCACTGAAGCTTTCTTT,CASSHYGGSTEAFF
few,-,TRBV24-1,TRBJ2-1,TGTGCCACCAGTGATGTATCATCGAGGGATGAGCAGTTCTTC,CATSDVSSRDEQFF
-,TRBD2,TRBV20-1,TRBJ2-1,TGCAGTGCTACAGGGACTAGCGGGGCCTACAATGAGCAGTTCTTC,CSATGTSGAYNEQFF